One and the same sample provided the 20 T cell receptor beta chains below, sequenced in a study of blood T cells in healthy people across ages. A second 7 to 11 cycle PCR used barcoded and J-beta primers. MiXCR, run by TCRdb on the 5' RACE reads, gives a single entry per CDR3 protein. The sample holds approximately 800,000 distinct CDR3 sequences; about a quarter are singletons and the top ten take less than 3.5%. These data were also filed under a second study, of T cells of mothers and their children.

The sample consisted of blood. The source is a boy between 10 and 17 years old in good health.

In nucleotides, the CDR3 is TGTGCCAGCAGCCCCCCCGGGATAGAAAAGTTTAATGAGCAGTTCTTC. Encoded protein: CASSPPGIEKFNEQFF. This chain joins TRBV7-3 and TRBJ2-1; tentative D call: TRBD2 (5 bases). The CDR3 has 16 amino acids. The ends were cut back, 5 bases at V and 7 bases at J, with 21 bases in the middle. CDR1 is SGHTA and CDR2 is FQGTGA in the germline V gene.

The DNA for the CDR3 is TGTGCCAGCAGCATCCTCAGGGGGACCAACACTGAAGCTTTCTTT. Amino acid sequence: CASSILRGTNTEAFF. This chain uses TRBV11-2 with TRBJ1-1; 7 bases fit TRBD1. Germline trimming cut 5 bases from V and 2 bases from J; bases unmatched to any gene: 8. Germline V gives CDR1 SGHAT, CDR2 FQNNGV. The CDR3 is 15 residues long. Together with reference TRBV11-2 and TRBJ1-1, the CDR3 gives the full variable domain: EAGVAQSPRYKIIEKRQSVAFWCNPISGHATLYWYQQILGQGPKLLIQFQNNGVVDDSQLPKDRFSAERLKGVDSTLKIQPAKLEDSAVYLCASSILRGTNTEAFFGQGTRLTVV.

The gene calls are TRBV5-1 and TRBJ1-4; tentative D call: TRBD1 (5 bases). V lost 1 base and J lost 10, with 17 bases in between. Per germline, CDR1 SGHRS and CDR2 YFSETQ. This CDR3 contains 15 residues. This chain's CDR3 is CASSLSWDGEAKLFF. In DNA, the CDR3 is TGCGCCAGCAGCTTGTCTTGGGACGGAGAGGCAAAACTGTTTTTT.

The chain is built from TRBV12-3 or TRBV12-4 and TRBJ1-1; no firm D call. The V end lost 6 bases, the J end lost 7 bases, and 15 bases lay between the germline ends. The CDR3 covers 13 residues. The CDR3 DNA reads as TGTGCCAGCAGCGTTTTGCCCCGGAGTGAAGCTTTCTTT. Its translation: CASSVLPRSEAFF.

The CDR3 DNA is TGTGCCAGCAGCTCCGGTCAAACGGCCAAAAACATTCAGTACTTC. Amino acid sequence: CASSSGQTAKNIQYF. The rearrangement uses TRBV7-2 and TRBJ2-4, with unresolved D. The CDR3 totals 15 residues. Germline V CDR1 and CDR2: SGHTA, FQGNSA. Trimming removed 4 bases from V and 1 base from J, with 11 bases in between.

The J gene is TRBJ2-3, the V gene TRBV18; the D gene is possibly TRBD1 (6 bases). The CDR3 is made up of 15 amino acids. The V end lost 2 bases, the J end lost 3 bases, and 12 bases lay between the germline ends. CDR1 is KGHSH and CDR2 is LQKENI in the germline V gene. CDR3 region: CASSPRDTSTDTQYF. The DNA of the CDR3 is TGTGCCAGCTCACCAAGGGACACGTCAACAGATACGCAGTATTTT.

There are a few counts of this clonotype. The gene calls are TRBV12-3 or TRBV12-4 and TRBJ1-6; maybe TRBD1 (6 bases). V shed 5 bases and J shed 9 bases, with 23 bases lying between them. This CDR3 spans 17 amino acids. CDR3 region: CASSARTGTTITSPLHF. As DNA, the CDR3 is TGTGCCAGCAGTGCAAGAACCGGGACAACCATTACTTCACCCCTCCACTTT.

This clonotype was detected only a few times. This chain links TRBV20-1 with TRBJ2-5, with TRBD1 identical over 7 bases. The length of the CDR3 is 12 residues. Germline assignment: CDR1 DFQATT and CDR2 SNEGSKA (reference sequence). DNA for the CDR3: TGCAGCTTCGCAGGGGGTAGTGAGACCCAGTACTTC. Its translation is CSFAGGSETQYF.

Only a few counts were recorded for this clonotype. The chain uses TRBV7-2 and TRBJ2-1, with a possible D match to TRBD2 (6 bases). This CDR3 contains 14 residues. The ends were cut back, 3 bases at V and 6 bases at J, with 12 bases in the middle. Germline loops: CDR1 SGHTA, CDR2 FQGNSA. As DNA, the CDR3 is TGTGCCAGCAGCTTTACCCGCGGGGTCAATGAGCAGTTCTTC. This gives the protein CASSFTRGVNEQFF.

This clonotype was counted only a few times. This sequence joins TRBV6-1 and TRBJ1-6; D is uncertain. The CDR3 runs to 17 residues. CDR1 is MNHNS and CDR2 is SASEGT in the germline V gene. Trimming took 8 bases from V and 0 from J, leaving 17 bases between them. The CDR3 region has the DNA TGTGCCAGCTCTGATTCTCGGTCGAGCTCCTATAATTCACCCCTCCACTTT. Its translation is CASSDSRSSSYNSPLHF.

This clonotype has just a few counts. Here the CDR3 DNA reads TGTGCCAGCAGCCTTGGGGTAGCGTCGGAGACCCAGTACTTC. It encodes CASSLGVASETQYF. The V call is TRBV6-5, the J call TRBJ2-5, with D maybe TRBD2 (5 bases). V was clipped by 6 bases and J by 5 bases, with 16 bases between them. Germline CDR1 reads MNHEY; CDR2 reads SVGAGI. The CDR3 contains 14 residues.

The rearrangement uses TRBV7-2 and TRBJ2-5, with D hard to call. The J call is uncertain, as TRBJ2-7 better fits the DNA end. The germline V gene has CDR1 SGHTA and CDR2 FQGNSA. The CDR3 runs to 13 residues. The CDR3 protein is CASSLAYKGEQYF. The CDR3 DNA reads TGTGCCAGCAGCTTAGCGTATAAGGGCGAGCAGTACTTC.

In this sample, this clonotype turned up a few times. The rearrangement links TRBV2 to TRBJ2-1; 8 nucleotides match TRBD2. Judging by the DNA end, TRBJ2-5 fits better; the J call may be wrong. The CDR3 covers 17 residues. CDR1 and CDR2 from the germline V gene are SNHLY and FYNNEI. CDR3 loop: CASSEGVAGGPKETQYF. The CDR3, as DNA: TGTGCCAGCAGTGAAGGGGTTGCGGGGGGCCCCAAAGAGACCCAGTACTTC.

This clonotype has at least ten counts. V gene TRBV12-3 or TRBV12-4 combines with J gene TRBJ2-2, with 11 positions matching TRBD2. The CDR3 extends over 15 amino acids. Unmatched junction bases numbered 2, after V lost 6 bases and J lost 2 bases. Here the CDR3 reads CASSLAGGNTGELFF. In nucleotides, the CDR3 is TGTGCCAGCAGCCTAGCGGGGGGCAACACCGGGGAGCTGTTTTTT.

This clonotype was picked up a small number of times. The CDR3 DNA follows: TGTGCAGCAGGGGGCTACACCTTC. Translation gives CAAGGYTF. The V and J genes are TRBV6-6 and TRBJ1-2; weak D call: TRBD1 (5 bases). The CDR3 totals 8 residues. CDR1 MNHNY and CDR2 SVGAGI come from the germline V gene (reference sequence).

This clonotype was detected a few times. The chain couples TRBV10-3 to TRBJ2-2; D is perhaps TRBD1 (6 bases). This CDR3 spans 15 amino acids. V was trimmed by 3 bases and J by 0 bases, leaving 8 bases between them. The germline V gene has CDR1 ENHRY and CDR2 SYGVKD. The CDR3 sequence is CAISDRGPNTGELFF. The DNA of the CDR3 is TGTGCCATCAGTGACAGGGGACCGAACACCGGGGAGCTGTTTTTT.

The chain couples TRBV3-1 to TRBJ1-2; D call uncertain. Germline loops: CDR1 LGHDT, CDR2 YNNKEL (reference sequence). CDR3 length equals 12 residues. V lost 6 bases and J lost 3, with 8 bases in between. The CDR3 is CASRHAHYGYTF. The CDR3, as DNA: TGTGCCAGCAGACACGCTCACTATGGCTACACCTTC.

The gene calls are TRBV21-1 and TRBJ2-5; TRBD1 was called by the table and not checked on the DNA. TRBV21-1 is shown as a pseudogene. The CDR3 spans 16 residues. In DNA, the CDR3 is TGTGCCAGCGGGGAAATAACAGGGGCCGATCAAGAGACCCAGTACTTC. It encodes CASGEITGADQETQYF.

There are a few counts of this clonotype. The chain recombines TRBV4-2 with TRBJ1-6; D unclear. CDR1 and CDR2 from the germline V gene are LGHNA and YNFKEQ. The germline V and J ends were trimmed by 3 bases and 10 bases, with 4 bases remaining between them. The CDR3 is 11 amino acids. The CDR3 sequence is CASSQGSPLHF. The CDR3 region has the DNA TGTGCCAGCAGCCAGGGGTCACCCCTCCACTTT.

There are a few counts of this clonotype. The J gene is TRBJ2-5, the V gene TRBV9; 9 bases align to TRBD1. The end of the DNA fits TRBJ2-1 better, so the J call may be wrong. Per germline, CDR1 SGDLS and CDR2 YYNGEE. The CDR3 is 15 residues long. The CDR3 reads CASSPRQGGYNEQFF. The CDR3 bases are TGTGCCAGCAGCCCCCGACAGGGGGGCTACAATGAGCAGTTCTTC.